This T cell receptor beta chain was retrieved from a study of somatic mutations in cytotoxic T cells in rheumatoid arthritis. Study-level points and caveats: Among around 71 patients, roughly 8 showed a largest CD8+ clone that surpassed 20% of CD8+ cells. Significant differences in CD8+ T-cell clonality were not found between rheumatoid arthritis patients and healthy controls (age-matched).

CDR1 is LNHDA and CDR2 is SQIVND in the germline V gene (reference sequence). The germline V and J ends were trimmed by 4 bases and 4 bases, with 7 bases remaining between them. There are 12 residues in the CDR3. About this clone itself: The target antigen is unknown.

The method was immunoSEQ multiplex PCR; TCRdb's version includes in-frame clones alone and lacks a portion of them. The sample lists 10,000 to 15,000 clones, approximately 69% occurring once. Flow cytometry served to check the purity of CD4+ and CD8+ cells, which were isolated by positive magnetic bead selection. The TCR originated in a man aged 70-80 years in good health. The chain recombines TRBV19 with TRBJ1-1; tentative D call: TRBD1 (5 bases). Source material: CD8+ T cells sorted from blood. CDR3 DNA: TGTGCCAGTAGTACAGGGTTCACTGAAGCTTTCTTT. Its translation is CASSTGFTEAFF. The entire variable domain, with the rest obtained from reference TRBV19 and TRBJ1-1, is as follows: DGGITQSPKYLFRKEGQNVTLSCEQNLNHDAMYWYRQDPGQGLRLIYYSQIVNDFQKGDIAEGYSVSREKKESFPLTVTSAQKNPTAFYLCASSTGFTEAFFGQGTRLTVV.